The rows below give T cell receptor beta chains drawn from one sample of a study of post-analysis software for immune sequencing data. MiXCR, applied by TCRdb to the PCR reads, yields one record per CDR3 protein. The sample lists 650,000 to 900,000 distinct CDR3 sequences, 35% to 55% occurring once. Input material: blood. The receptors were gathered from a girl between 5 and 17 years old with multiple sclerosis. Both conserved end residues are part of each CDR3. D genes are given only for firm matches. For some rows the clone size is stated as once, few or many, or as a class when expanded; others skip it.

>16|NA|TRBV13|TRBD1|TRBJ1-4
CASTFSPDRDVEKLFF
TGTGCCAGCACCTTTTCTCCTGACAGGGATGTTGAAAAACTGTTTTTT
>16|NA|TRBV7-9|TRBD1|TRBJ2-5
CASSSRTGPSQETQYF
TGTGCCAGCAGCTCCCGGACAGGGCCAAGCCAAGAGACCCAGTACTTC
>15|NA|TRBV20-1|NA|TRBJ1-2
CSARDQRRDSYGYTF
TGCAGTGCTAGAGATCAGCGCAGGGATTCCTATGGCTACACCTTC
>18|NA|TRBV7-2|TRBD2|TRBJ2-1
CASSLGTSGRGSYTEQFF
TGTGCCAGCAGCTTAGGGACTAGCGGGAGAGGTTCCTACACTGAGCAGTTCTTC
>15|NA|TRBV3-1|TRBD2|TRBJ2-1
CASSPELAAPREQFF
TGTGCCAGCAGCCCGGAACTAGCGGCCCCCAGGGAGCAGTTCTTC
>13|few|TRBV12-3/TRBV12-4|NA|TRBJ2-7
CASSWGPLYEQYF
TGTGCCAGCAGTTGGGGACCCCTCTACGAGCAGTACTTC
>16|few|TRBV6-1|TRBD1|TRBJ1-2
CASSDPVGGRNYGYTF
TGTGCCAGCAGTGACCCCGTAGGGGGCCGTAACTATGGCTACACCTTC
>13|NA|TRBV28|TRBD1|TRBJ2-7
CATSARGSYEQYF
TGTGCCACCAGCGCCAGGGGGTCCTACGAGCAGTACTTC
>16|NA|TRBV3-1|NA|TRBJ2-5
CASSQSTLGFQETQYF
TGTGCCAGCAGCCAATCGACTCTTGGGTTCCAAGAGACCCAGTACTTC
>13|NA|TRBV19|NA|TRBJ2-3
CASSIYGGDTQYF
TGTGCCAGTAGTATCTATGGGGGGGATACGCAGTATTTT
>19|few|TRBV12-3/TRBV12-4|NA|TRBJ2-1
CASSLRLSSAISSYNEQFF
TGTGCCAGCAGCCTTAGATTATCTAGCGCCATTAGCTCCTACAATGAGCAGTTCTTC
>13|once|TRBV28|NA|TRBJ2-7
CASRGEMPYEQYF
TGTGCCAGCAGAGGGGAGATGCCCTACGAGCAGTACTTC
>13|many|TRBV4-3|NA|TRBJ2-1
CASSQDSWREQFF
TGCGCCAGCAGCCAAGATAGTTGGCGGGAGCAGTTCTTC
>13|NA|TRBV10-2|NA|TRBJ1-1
CASGEGGNTEAFF
TGCGCCAGCGGGGAAGGGGGGAACACTGAAGCTTTCTTT
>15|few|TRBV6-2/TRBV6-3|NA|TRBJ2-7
CASSPYWALSYEQYF
TGTGCCAGCAGTCCTTACTGGGCCCTCTCCTACGAGCAGTACTTC
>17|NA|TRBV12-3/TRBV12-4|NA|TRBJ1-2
CASSLAHKRPANYGYTF
TGTGCCAGCAGTTTAGCGCATAAAAGGCCGGCTAACTATGGCTACACCTTC
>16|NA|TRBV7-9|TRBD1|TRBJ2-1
CASSGHRGTSYNEQFF
TGTGCCAGCAGCGGACACAGGGGAACCTCCTACAATGAGCAGTTCTTC
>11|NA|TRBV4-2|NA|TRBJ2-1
CASSLAPRQFF
TGTGCCAGCAGCTTAGCACCGCGACAGTTCTTC
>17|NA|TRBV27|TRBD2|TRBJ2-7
CASSMTLAGVKSYEQYF
TGTGCCAGCAGTATGACGCTAGCGGGAGTTAAATCCTACGAGCAGTACTTC
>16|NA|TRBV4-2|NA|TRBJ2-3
CASSQDSTVGRDTQYF
TGTGCCAGCAGCCAAGATTCGACAGTGGGCCGAGATACGCAGTATTTT
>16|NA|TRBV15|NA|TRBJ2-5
CATSRVSGLGAEAQYF
TGTGCCACCAGCAGAGTATCAGGCCTGGGGGCAGAGGCCCAGTACTTC
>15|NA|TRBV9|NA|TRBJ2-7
CASSVGEAGPYEQYF
TGTGCCAGCAGCGTAGGGGAGGCGGGTCCTTACGAGCAGTACTTC